These 8 T cell receptor beta chains originate from one sample sequenced in a study of blood T cell repertoires in COVID-19. Profiling relied on immunoSEQ multiplex PCR, and the TCRdb table lists in-frame clones only, not all of them. The table lists a few hundred thousand clones, about 90% of them singletons. The sample comprised PBMCs or T cells enriched from blood (not recorded which). Receptor source: a woman in her thirties who had recovered from COVID-19.

Remarks on this clone: Distinct nucleotide sequences in the sample also encode this CDR3. The V call is TRBV3-1 (or the pseudogene TRBV3-2), the J call TRBJ2-7; D remains unclear. The CDR3 runs 11 residues. The germline gives CDR1 LGHDT, CDR2 YNNKEL (reference sequence). Trimming removed 1 base at V and 5 bases at J, with 3 bases between. As DNA, the CDR3 is TGTGCCAGCAGCCAAGTTAACGAGCAGTACTTC. Its protein is CASSQVNEQYF.

This clone occurred a few times. The chain combines TRBV28 with TRBJ1-2, with D uncertain. Per the germline V gene, CDR1 is MDHEN and CDR2 is SYDVKM. The CDR3 sequence is 14 residues long. V lost 2 bases, J lost 4 bases, and 11 bases lay in between. The CDR3 nucleotides read TGTGCCAGCAGTTTAGAGGTGCGGGTCTATGGCTACACCTTC. It yields the protein CASSLEVRVYGYTF.

The V and J genes are TRBV16 and TRBJ2-7; tentatively, D is TRBD1 (5 bases). The CDR3 sequence is 12 residues long. Trimming took off 4 bases at V and 3 bases at J, with 7 bases between the two ends. Germline CDR1 and CDR2: KGHSY and FQNENV. The CDR3 spells CASSPQGYEQYF. CDR3 DNA sequence: TGTGCCAGCAGCCCTCAGGGCTACGAGCAGTACTTC.

Only a few counts were recorded for this clone. V is TRBV25-1 and J is TRBJ1-2, with TRBD1 matching over 12 bases. CDR3 size: 13 residues. Losses at the gene ends were 8 bases for V and 7 bases for J; bases not matched to a gene: 5. Germline CDR1 reads MGHDK; CDR2 reads SYGVNS. The CDR3 loop is CASGGQGAGGYTF. For the CDR3, the DNA is TGTGCCAGCGGGGGACAGGGGGCTGGTGGCTACACCTTC.

Only a few counts were recorded for this clone. The chain has TRBV4-1 and TRBJ1-2; the match to TRBD1 covers 7 bases. Germline loops: CDR1 MGHRA, CDR2 YSYEKL. The CDR3 is 15 amino acids. J lost 8 bases, V lost 1 base, and 10 bases had no gene match. CDR3: CASSQGEQGRRGYTF. The CDR3 DNA follows: TGCGCCAGCAGCCAAGGGGAACAGGGGCGGCGAGGCTACACCTTC.

The rearrangement joins TRBV5-4 to TRBJ2-3; TRBD1 might be the D (6 bases). CDR3 length: 15 residues. Germline V gene data show CDR1 as SGHNT and CDR2 as YYREEE (reference sequence). Trimming cost V 4 bases and J 4 bases, with 16 bases left between them. The chain's CDR3 is CASSPGTQAADTQYF. CDR3 DNA: TGTGCCAGCAGCCCCGGGACACAAGCAGCAGATACGCAGTATTTT. The variable domain in full, completed from reference TRBV5-4 and TRBJ2-3, reads ETGVTQSPTHLIKTRGQQVTLRCSSQSGHNTVSWYQQALGQGPQFIFQYYREEENGRGNFPPRFSGLQFPNYSSELNVNALELDDSALYLCASSPGTQAADTQYFGPGTRLTVL.

CDR3 amino acids: CASEYTQDNQPQHF. CDR3 sequence (DNA): TGTGCCAGCGAATATACACAGGACAATCAGCCCCAGCATTTT. The chain recombines TRBV28 with TRBJ1-5; perhaps TRBD1 as D (5 bases). This CDR3 contains 14 residues. The ends were cut back, 8 bases at V and 3 bases at J, with 14 bases in the middle. The germline gives CDR1 MDHEN, CDR2 SYDVKM.

CDR3 loop: CASSDPGYNGYTF. The CDR3, as DNA: TGTGCCAGCAGTGATCCGGGGTACAATGGCTACACCTTC. The rearrangement links TRBV6-1 to TRBJ1-2, with D unresolved. The V gene's germline CDR1 is MNHNS and CDR2 SASEGT. The V end lost 3 bases, the J end lost 6 bases, and 11 bases lay between the germline ends. There are 13 residues in the CDR3.